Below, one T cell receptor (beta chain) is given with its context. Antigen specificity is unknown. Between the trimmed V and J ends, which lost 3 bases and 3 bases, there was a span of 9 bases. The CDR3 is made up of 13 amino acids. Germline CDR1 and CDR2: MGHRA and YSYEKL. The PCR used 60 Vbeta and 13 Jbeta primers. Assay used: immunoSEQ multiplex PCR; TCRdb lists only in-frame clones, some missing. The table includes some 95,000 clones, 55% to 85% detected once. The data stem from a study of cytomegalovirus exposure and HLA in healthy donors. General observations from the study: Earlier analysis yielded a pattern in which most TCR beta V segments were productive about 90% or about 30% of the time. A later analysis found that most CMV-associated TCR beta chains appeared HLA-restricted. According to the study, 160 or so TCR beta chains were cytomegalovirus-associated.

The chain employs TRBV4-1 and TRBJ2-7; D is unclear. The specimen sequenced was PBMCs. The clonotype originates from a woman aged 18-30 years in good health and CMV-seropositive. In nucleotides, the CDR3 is TGCGCCAGCAGCCATAACAGCCTCTACGAGCAGTACTTC. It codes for CASSHNSLYEQYF.